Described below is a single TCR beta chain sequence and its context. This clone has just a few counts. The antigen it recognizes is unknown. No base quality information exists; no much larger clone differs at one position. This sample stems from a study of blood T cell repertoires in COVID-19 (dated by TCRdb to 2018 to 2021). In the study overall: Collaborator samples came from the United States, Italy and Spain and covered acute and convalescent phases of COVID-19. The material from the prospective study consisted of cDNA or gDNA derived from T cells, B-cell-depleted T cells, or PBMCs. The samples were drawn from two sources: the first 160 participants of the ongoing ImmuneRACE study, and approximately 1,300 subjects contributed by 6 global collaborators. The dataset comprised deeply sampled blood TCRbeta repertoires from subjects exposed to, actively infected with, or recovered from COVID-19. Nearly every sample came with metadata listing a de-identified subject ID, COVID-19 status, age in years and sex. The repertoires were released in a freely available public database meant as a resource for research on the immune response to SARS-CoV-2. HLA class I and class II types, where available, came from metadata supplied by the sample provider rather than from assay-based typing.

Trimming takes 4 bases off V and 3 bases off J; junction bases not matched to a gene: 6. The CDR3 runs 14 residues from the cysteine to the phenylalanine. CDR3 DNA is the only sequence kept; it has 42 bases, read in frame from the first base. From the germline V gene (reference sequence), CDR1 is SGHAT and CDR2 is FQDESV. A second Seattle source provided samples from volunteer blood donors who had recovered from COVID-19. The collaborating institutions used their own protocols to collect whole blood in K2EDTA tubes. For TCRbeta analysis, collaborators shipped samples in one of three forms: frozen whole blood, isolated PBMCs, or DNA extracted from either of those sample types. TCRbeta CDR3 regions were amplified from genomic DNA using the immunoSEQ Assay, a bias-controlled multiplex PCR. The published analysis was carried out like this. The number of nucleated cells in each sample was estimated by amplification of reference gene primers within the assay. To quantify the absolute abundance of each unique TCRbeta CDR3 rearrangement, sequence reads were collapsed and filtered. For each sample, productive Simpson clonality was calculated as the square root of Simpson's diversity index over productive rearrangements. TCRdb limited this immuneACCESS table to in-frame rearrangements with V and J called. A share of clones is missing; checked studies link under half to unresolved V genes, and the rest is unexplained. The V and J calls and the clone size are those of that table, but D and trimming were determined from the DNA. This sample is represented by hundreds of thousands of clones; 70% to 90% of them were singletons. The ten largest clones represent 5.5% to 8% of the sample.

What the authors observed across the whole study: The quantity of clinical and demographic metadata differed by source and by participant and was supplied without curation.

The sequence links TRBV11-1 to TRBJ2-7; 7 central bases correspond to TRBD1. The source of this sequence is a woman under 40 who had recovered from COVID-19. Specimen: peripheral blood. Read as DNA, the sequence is TGTGCCAGCAGCTCGGACAGGCACAGCTACGAGCAGTACTTC. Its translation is CASSSDRHSYEQYF. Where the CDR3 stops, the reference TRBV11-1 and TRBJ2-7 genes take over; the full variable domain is EAEVAQSPRYKITEKSQAVAFWCDPISGHATLYWYRQILGQGPELLVQFQDESVVDDSQLPKDRFSAERLKGVDSTLKIQPAELGDSAMYLCASSSDRHSYEQYFGPGTRLTVT.